This TCR beta chain was identified during a study of cytotoxic CD8 clonotypes in ibrutinib-treated CLL. As for the study in general: The sample average was 255,043 productive templates and 85,000 to 100,000 productive rearrangements.

CDR3 length: 15 amino acids. CDR1 is MNHEY and CDR2 is SVGAGI in the germline V gene. Trimming shortened V by 6 bases and J by 6 bases, and 20 bases separated the two germline ends. Points from the study as a whole: Researchers report that baseline clonality outpaced age-matched healthy donors and tracked circulating CD8+ T-cell counts.

With sequencing, the targeted depth ranged from 1 in 200,000 to 1 in 1 million T cells. Data came from immunoSEQ multiplex PCR; TCRdb stores just in-frame clones and leaves some out. The sample includes roughly 63,000 clones, roughly 57% of them seen just once. In the case of this clone: What it binds is unknown.

The sequenced sample was PBMCs, obtained after 12 months of ibrutinib treatment. The chain combines TRBV6-5 with TRBJ1-1; D remains unclear. The TCR sequence derives from a human donor with chronic lymphocytic leukemia. The CDR3 nucleotides read TGTGCCAGCAGCAACGCCCTCCCCCCAGGCGCTGAAGCTTTCTTT. The encoded protein is CASSNALPPGAEAFF.